What follows is one T cell receptor beta chain and its context. Antigen: not known. From germline, CDR1 is SGHNT and CDR2 YYREEE (reference sequence). The V gene end was trimmed by 4 bases and the J gene end by 2 bases; junction bases not matched to a gene: 6. The CDR3 length is 16 residues. This sample is drawn from a study of T cell responses to AZD1222 COVID-19 vaccine. Repertoires were generated with immunoSEQ multiplex PCR, while TCRdb's copy carries only in-frame clones and drops some. This sample has roughly 120,000 clones; 70% to 90% occur once, and the top ten carry approximately 6.4%. Study-level findings and limits: Dominant at 160-218 and 743-854, vaccine-associated CD4 TCRs also spanned spike. Among spike-specific TCRs, nearly half reportedly target unmutated variant regions. Donors in the cohort were predominantly white British and more often female, and clonal diversity was possibly underestimated.

The chain joins TRBV5-4 to TRBJ2-3; 11 nucleotides agree with TRBD2. Sample: peripheral blood, taken 28 days after the second AZD1222 dose. The TCR comes from an adult who received the AZD1222 COVID-19 vaccine. This chain's CDR3 is CASSILAGANTDTQYF. For the CDR3, the DNA is TGTGCCAGCAGCATACTAGCGGGGGCCAACACAGATACGCAGTATTTT.